The 16 T cell receptor beta chains presented below share a single source sample, sequenced in a study of shared clonotypes between healthy human individuals. Measured with immunoSEQ multiplex PCR; TCRdb has only the in-frame clones, and not every one. The sample lists roughly 500,000 clones, 76% occurring once. Sequencing was performed on PBMCs. The receptors here all came from a woman between 35 and 50 years old in good health. Some clones in this sample may be carry-over from other donors' samples.

The chain recombines TRBV7-9 with TRBJ1-1, with 9 bases lining up with TRBD1. CDR1 and CDR2 (germline): SEHNR, FQNEAQ (reference sequence). Germline trimming cut 4 bases from V and 8 bases from J; bases unmatched to any gene: 5. The CDR3 length is 13 residues. The CDR3 nucleotides are TGTGCCAGCAGCTCCACAGGGGGCAGAGAAGCTTTCTTT. This translates into CASSSTGGREAFF.

This sequence joins TRBV10-3 and TRBJ2-2; tentative D call: TRBD1 (5 bases). CDR1 and CDR2 (germline): ENHRY, SYGVKD. This CDR3 spans 14 amino acids. The V end was cut by 2 bases, the J end by 4 bases, with 8 bases between. The CDR3: CAISERGSTGELFF. In DNA, the CDR3 is TGTGCCATCAGTGAGAGGGGCTCCACCGGGGAGCTGTTTTTT.

This clone showed up just a few times. The chain is built from TRBV9 and TRBJ1-1, with D possibly matching TRBD1 (5 bases). Germline loops: CDR1 SGDLS, CDR2 YYNGEE. With 4 bases removed from V and 7 bases from J, the gap between germline ends came to 11 bases. The CDR3 is 12 amino acids. The CDR3 is CASSTQGGEAFF. DNA of the CDR3: TGTGCCAGCAGCACCCAGGGCGGTGAAGCTTTCTTT.

Many counts were recorded for this clone. J is TRBJ2-3 and V is TRBV7-2; tentative D call: TRBD2 (6 bases). The CDR3 is made up of 17 amino acids. Deletions cut 4 bases from V and 1 base from J, with 18 bases between. Germline values: CDR1 SGHTA, CDR2 FQGNSA. The CDR3 DNA reads as TGTGCCAGCAGCTCCTTGGGAGGCGGGATCGGCACAGATACGCAGTATTTT. It encodes CASSSLGGGIGTDTQYF. Filled out from reference TRBV7-2 and TRBJ2-3, the complete variable domain reads GAGVSQSPSNKVTEKGKDVELRCDPISGHTALYWYRQSLGQGLEFLIYFQGNSAPDKSGLPSDRFSAERTGGSVSTLTIQRTQQEDSAVYLCASSSLGGGIGTDTQYFGPGTRLTVL.

This clone was seen once. Given a far larger clone just one base away, this is likely a sequencing read error. This chain connects TRBV9 to TRBJ1-1, with no clear D. Germline V gene data show CDR1 as SGDLS and CDR2 as YYNGEE. The CDR3 has 10 amino acids. CDR3 region: CTSSVRKAFF. The CDR3 nucleotides read TGTACCAGCAGCGTCCGGAAAGCTTTCTTT.

CDR3 sequence reads: CASSDSGTSSPYEQYF. The CDR3 DNA sequence: TGTGCCAGCAGTGATTCCGGGACTAGCTCCCCCTACGAGCAGTACTTC. The V call is TRBV6-1, the J call TRBJ2-7, with 9 bases that match TRBD2. Trimming removed 3 bases from V and 2 bases from J; junction bases left unmatched: 8. The length of the CDR3 is 16 residues. The V gene's germline CDR1 is MNHNS and CDR2 SASEGT.

The chain links TRBV11-2 to TRBJ2-7; 11 bases are shared with TRBD1. The J segment lost 7 bases and the V segment lost 5 bases, leaving 7 bases of the junction unmatched. This CDR3 spans 14 amino acids. CDR1 is SGHAT, CDR2 FQNNGV, per germline. The CDR3 reads CASSHGQGAREQYF. CDR3 sequence (DNA): TGTGCCAGCAGCCACGGACAGGGGGCGCGTGAGCAGTACTTC. Looking up the rest from reference TRBV11-2 and TRBJ2-7 gives the full variable domain: EAGVAQSPRYKIIEKRQSVAFWCNPISGHATLYWYQQILGQGPKLLIQFQNNGVVDDSQLPKDRFSAERLKGVDSTLKIQPAKLEDSAVYLCASSHGQGAREQYFGPGTRLTVT.

The chain employs TRBV19 and TRBJ2-1; D not certain. The length of the CDR3 is 13 residues. Germline CDR1 LNHDA, CDR2 SQIVND (reference sequence). This CDR3 reads CSVGVSSYNEQFF. The CDR3 region has the DNA TGTAGCGTAGGCGTAAGCTCCTACAATGAGCAGTTCTTC.

The gene calls are TRBV19 and TRBJ2-1; 11 bases map to TRBD2. CDR3 length: 23 residues. Germline CDR1 reads LNHDA; CDR2 reads SQIVND (reference sequence). V lost 4 bases, J lost 7 bases, and 30 bases stayed unmatched. The CDR3, as DNA: TGTGCCAGTAGTAGGCGGGTCCTCCCGCGACAGCATAGAACGGGACTAGCGGCGAATGAGCAGTTCTTC. Its protein is CASSRRVLPRQHRTGLAANEQFF.

V usage is TRBV4-1 and J usage is TRBJ2-1; no clear D gene. The germline V gene encodes CDR1 MGHRA and CDR2 YSYEKL. The CDR3 loop spans 14 amino acids. The V and J ends lost 0 bases and 7 bases respectively, with 10 bases between them. CDR3 residues: CASSQEPAGNEQFF. The CDR3, as DNA: TGCGCCAGCAGCCAAGAACCAGCCGGGAATGAGCAGTTCTTC.

The gene calls are TRBV5-1 and TRBJ2-3, with 9 bases lining up with TRBD2. Germline V gives CDR1 SGHRS, CDR2 YFSETQ. The CDR3 is 15 amino acids. The ends lost 2 bases at V and 1 base at J; junction bases unmatched: 2. CDR3 sequence: CASSLAGGRTDTQYF. The CDR3 DNA reads TGCGCCAGCAGCTTAGCGGGAGGACGCACAGATACGCAGTATTTT. The full variable domain, rest sourced from reference TRBV5-1 and TRBJ2-3, is KAGVTQTPRYLIKTRGQQVTLSCSPISGHRSVSWYQQTPGQGLQFLFEYFSETQRNKGNFPGRFSGRQFSNSRSEMNVSTLELGDSALYLCASSLAGGRTDTQYFGPGTRLTVL.

This sequence joins TRBV7-2 and TRBJ2-3; TRBD2 might be the D (5 bases). V was cut by 1 base and J by 4 bases, with 12 bases left in between. CDR3 length: 15 residues. Germline V CDR1 and CDR2: SGHTA, FQGNSA. This chain's CDR3 is CASSLDYGSPDTQYF. For the CDR3, the DNA is TGTGCCAGCAGCTTAGATTATGGGAGCCCAGATACGCAGTATTTT.

The rearrangement joins TRBV7-9 to TRBJ2-1, with TRBD2 matching over 10 bases. V lost 6 bases, J lost 4 bases, and 6 bases stayed unmatched. This CDR3 comprises 15 residues. In germline, CDR1 is SEHNR, CDR2 FQNEAQ (reference sequence). DNA for the CDR3: TGTGCCAGCAGTGCAAGCGGGAGGGGTTACAATGAGCAGTTCTTC. It encodes CASSASGRGYNEQFF.

This clone has a single count. The rearrangement joins TRBV2 to TRBJ2-1; D is perhaps TRBD2 (6 bases). The germline V gene has CDR1 SNHLY and CDR2 FYNNEI. Trimming removed 1 base at V and 16 bases at J, with 17 bases between. CDR3 length: 13 residues. The CDR3 DNA is TGTGCCAGCAGTGAAGGGAGGGACGGGAATTATTTCTTC. Its translation: CASSEGRDGNYFF.

V usage is TRBV28 and J usage is TRBJ1-2; weak D call: TRBD1 (5 bases). Trimming pared 2 bases from V and 2 bases from J, leaving 9 bases between. The germline V gene has CDR1 MDHEN and CDR2 SYDVKM. The CDR3 loop spans 14 amino acids. The CDR3 loop is CASSLGGSNYGYTF. The CDR3 DNA reads TGTGCCAGCAGTTTAGGGGGGTCCAACTATGGCTACACCTTC.

This chain joins TRBV6-1 and TRBJ2-5; 8 nucleotides match TRBD1. V was clipped by 6 bases and J by 2 bases; unmatched bases: 2. The germline V gene has CDR1 MNHNS and CDR2 SASEGT. This CDR3 comprises 13 residues. The CDR3 nucleotides read TGTGCCAGCAGGGGGACAGGACAAGAGACCCAGTACTTC. Translation gives CASRGTGQETQYF.